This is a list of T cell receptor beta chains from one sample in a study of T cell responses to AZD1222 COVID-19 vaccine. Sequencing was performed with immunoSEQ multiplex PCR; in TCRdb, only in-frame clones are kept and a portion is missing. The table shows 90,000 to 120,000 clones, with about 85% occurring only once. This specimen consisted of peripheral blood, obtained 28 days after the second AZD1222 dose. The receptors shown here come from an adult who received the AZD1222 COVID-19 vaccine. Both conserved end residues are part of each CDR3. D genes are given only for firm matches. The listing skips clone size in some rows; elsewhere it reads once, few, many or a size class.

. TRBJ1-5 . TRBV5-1 CASSPDNGNQPQHF TGCGCCAGCAGCCCCGACAACGGCAATCAGCCCCAGCATTTT
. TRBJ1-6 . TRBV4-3 CASSQAQGRNNSPLHF TGCGCCAGCAGCCAAGCACAGGGCCGTAATAATTCACCCCTCCACTTT
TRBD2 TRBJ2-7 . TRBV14 CASSPGLAGYEQYF TGTGCCAGCAGCCCGGGACTAGCGGGGTACGAGCAGTACTTC
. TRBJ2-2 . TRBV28 CASSLTGTGELFF TGTGCCAGCAGTTTAACTGGGACCGGGGAGCTGTTTTTT
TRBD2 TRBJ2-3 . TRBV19 CASSRTSGGRGTDTQYF TGTGCCAGTAGTAGGACTAGCGGGGGACGGGGCACAGATACGCAGTATTTT
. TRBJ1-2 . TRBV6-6 CASSYSLDGANYGYTF TGTGCCAGCAGTTACTCCTTGGACGGAGCTAACTATGGCTACACCTTC
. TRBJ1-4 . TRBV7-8 CASSSVGVSSEKLFF TGTGCCAGCAGCTCGGTGGGGGTCTCAAGCGAAAAACTGTTTTTT
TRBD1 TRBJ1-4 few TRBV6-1 CASSEVLVVGQGLREKLFF TGTGCCAGCAGTGAAGTTCTGGTTGTTGGACAGGGTTTACGGGAAAAACTGTTTTTT
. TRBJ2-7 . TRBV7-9 CASTSTGYEQYF TGTGCCAGCACCTCGACAGGCTACGAGCAGTACTTC
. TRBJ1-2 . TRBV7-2 CASSLGGQGGGYTF TGTGCCAGCAGCTTAGGGGGTCAGGGAGGCGGCTACACCTTC
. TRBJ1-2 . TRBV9 CASRRNLNRGYDGYTF TGTGCCAGCCGTCGGAACCTCAATAGGGGGTATGATGGCTACACCTTC
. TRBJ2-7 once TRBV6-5 CASSYSNRAGYEQYF TGTGCCAGCAGTTACTCGAACAGGGCCGGTTACGAGCAGTACTTC
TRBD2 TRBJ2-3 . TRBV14 CASSPTGGSSTDTQYF TGTGCCAGCAGCCCGACGGGGGGGTCAAGCACAGATACGCAGTATTTT
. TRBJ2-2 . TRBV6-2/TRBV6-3 CASSLSGGELFF TGTGCCAGCAGTCTCTCTGGCGGGGAGCTGTTTTTT
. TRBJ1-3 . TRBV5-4 CASSEGGGSQDTIYF TGTGCCAGCTCTGAAGGGGGGGGGAGCCAGGACACCATATATTTT
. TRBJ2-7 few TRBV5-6 CASSSGAGFYEQYF TGTGCCAGCAGCTCAGGGGCGGGCTTTTACGAGCAGTACTTC
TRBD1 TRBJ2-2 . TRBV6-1 CASSGGTGANTGELFF TGTGCCAGCAGTGGAGGGACAGGAGCGAACACCGGGGAGCTGTTTTTT
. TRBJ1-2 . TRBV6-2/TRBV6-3 CASSAGGTYGYTF TGTGCCAGCAGTGCCGGGGGCACCTATGGCTACACCTTC
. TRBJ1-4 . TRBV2 CASRLQGGSEKLFF TGTGCCAGCAGACTACAGGGTGGAAGTGAAAAACTGTTTTTT
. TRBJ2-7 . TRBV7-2 CASSLAGGTSYEQYF TGTGCCAGCAGCTTAGCGGGGGGAACCTCCTACGAGCAGTACTTC
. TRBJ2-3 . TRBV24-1 CATRDGTDTQYF TGTGCCACCAGGGACGGCACAGATACGCAGTATTTT
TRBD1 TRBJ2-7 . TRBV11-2 CASSSGQGYEQYF TGTGCCAGCAGCTCAGGACAGGGATACGAGCAGTACTTC
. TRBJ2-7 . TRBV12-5 CASGDSAHEQYF TGTGCTAGTGGGGACAGTGCCCACGAGCAGTACTTC
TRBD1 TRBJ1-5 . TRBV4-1 CASSQDATGGFLQPQHF TGCGCCAGCAGCCAAGATGCGACAGGGGGCTTTCTTCAGCCCCAGCATTTT
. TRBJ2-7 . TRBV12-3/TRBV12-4 CASGGYEQYF TGTGCCAGTGGAGGCTACGAGCAGTACTTC
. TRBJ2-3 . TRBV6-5 CASMSGADTQYF TGTGCCAGCATGTCAGGGGCAGATACGCAGTATTTT
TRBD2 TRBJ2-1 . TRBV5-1 CASSFLAGARNIEQFF TGCGCCAGCAGCTTCTTAGCGGGGGCCCGAAACATTGAGCAGTTCTTC
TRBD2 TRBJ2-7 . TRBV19 CASRLTSGDSYEQYF TGTGCCAGTAGGCTTACTAGCGGGGACTCCTACGAGCAGTACTTC
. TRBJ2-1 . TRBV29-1 CSVLASTHNEQFF TGCAGCGTTTTGGCCTCAACCCACAATGAGCAGTTCTTC
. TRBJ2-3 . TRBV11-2 CASSRSAGLTTDTQYF TGTGCCAGCAGCCGAAGCGCGGGGCTCACCACAGATACGCAGTATTTT
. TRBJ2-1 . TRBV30 CAAAQESHNEQFF TGTGCCGCAGCCCAGGAGAGCCACAATGAGCAGTTCTTC
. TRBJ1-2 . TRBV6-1 CASSEARVQLSLYGYTF TGTGCCAGCAGTGAAGCGCGAGTACAGCTGAGCCTCTATGGCTACACCTTC
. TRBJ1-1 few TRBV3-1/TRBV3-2 CASSQGTGIEAFF TGTGCCAGCAGCCAAGGCACAGGGATTGAAGCTTTCTTT
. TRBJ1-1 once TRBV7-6 CAITANTEAFF TGTGCCATCACAGCGAACACTGAAGCTTTCTTT
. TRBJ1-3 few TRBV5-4 CASSLTQGSSGNTIYF TGTGCCAGCAGCTTGACTCAGGGGAGCTCTGGAAACACCATATATTTT
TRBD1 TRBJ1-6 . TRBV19 CASSIIVGQGGSPLHF TGTGCCAGTAGTATAATTGTGGGACAGGGGGGTTCACCCCTCCACTTT
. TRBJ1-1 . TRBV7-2 CASSQLQAMNTEAFF TGTGCCAGCAGCCAGCTACAGGCAATGAACACTGAAGCTTTCTTT
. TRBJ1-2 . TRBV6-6 CASNPTGPPPLGYTF TGTGCCAGCAACCCTACGGGGCCCCCACCCTTAGGCTACACCTTC
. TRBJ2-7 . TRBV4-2 CASSQDKWPGGGEQYF TGTGCCAGCAGCCAAGATAAATGGCCAGGGGGAGGCGAGCAGTACTTC
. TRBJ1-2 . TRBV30 CAWSVLGATDYGYTF TGTGCCTGGAGTGTACTTGGCGCGACAGACTATGGCTACACCTTC
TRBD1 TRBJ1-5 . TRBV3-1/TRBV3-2 CASSQDLTGGSPQHF TGTGCCAGCAGCCAAGATCTAACAGGGGGGAGCCCCCAGCATTTT
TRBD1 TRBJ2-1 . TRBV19 CASLKTGVGYNEQFF TGTGCCAGTCTGAAGACAGGGGTGGGTTACAATGAGCAGTTCTTC
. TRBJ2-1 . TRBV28 CASSGAEQFF TGTGCCAGCAGCGGGGCAGAGCAGTTCTTC
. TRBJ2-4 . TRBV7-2 CASSLEPTNIQYF TGTGCCAGCAGCTTAGAACCCACAAACATTCAGTACTTC
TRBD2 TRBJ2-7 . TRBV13 CASTPGGSYEQYF TGTGCCAGCACCCCGGGGGGCTCCTACGAGCAGTACTTC
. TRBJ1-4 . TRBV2 CASNPGDNEKLFF TGTGCCAGCAACCCGGGGGATAATGAAAAACTGTTTTTT
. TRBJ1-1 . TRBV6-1 CASSEVYTEAFF TGTGCCAGCAGTGAGGTCTACACTGAAGCTTTCTTT
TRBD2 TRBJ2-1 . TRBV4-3 CASSPAVAGFIEQFF TGCGCCAGCAGTCCGGCGGTAGCGGGGTTTATTGAGCAGTTCTTC
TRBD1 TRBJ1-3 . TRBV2 CASSEGQVAGNTIYF TGTGCCAGCAGCGAAGGACAGGTAGCTGGAAACACCATATATTTT
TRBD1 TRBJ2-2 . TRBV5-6 CASSFGFRTGDTGELFF TGTGCCAGCAGCTTTGGGTTTCGGACAGGGGACACCGGGGAGCTGTTTTTT